A single sample is the source of the 32 T cell receptor beta chains below, sequenced in a study of tissue T cells after allogeneic stem cell transplantation. The sample's time point: mouse harvest day 7 after allogeneic transplant. Mouse grafts combined 10^7 T-cell-depleted bone marrow cells with 10^6 splenic CD5+ T cells. Profiling relied on immunoSEQ multiplex PCR, and the TCRdb table lists in-frame clones only, not all of them. In the table there are 8,500 to 9,500 clones, approximately 50% of which are singletons. Specimen: gut tissue. All receptors derive from a female BALB/c mouse given C57BL/6 T cells with graft-versus-host disease after an allogeneic hematopoietic cell transplant.

Remarks on this clone: Gene names are mouse gene names. Sequencing ends 1 residue short of the CDR3 end; the germline J gene provides the rest. The rearrangement links TRBV19 to TRBJ2-2; TRBD1 matches 9 bases. The CDR3 runs 15 residues. The germline gives CDR1 FNHDT, CDR2 SITEND (reference sequence). With 5 bases clipped from V and 0 bases from J, the junction kept 2 bases outside the gene matches. The CDR3 bases that were read are TGTGCCAGCAGCGGGACAGGGTCAAACACCGGGCAGCTCTAC. It codes for CASSGTGSNTGQLY. The complete CDR3 sequence is CASSGTGSNTGQLYF.

In the case of this clone: The listed genes are named as in mouse. Read coverage stops 1 residue before the CDR3 terminus; the germline J gene supplies the remainder. J is TRBJ1-3 and V is TRBV31; maybe TRBD1 (6 bases). This CDR3 region has 15 residues. V was shortened by 1 base and J by 0 bases, with 10 bases between the two germline ends. The V gene's germline CDR1 is GKSSPN and CDR2 SITVG. The CDR3 bases that were read are TGTGCCTGGAGTCGAAAGACAGGTTCTGGAAATACGCTCTAT. Protein sequence: CAWSRKTGSGNTLY. The entire CDR3 sequence reads CAWSRKTGSGNTLYF.

Worth noting for this clone: Here the gene names and germline are mouse. The read ends 1 residue shy of where the CDR3 ends; the end is completed using the germline J gene. The chain joins TRBV26 to TRBJ1-2; D unresolved. Germline-derived CDR1 and CDR2 are KGHPV and FQNQEV (reference sequence). This CDR3 is built from 13 residues. V lost 0 bases and J 2 bases, leaving 4 bases between the germline ends. The CDR3 loop is CASSLSTNSDYTF. The covered CDR3 bases are TGTGCCAGCAGTCTGTCGACCAACTCCGACTACACC.

About this clone itself: The genes are named according to mouse. The part of the CDR3 DNA that was read is TGTGCCAGCAGTCTTCACAGGGGGGGTGCTGAGCAGTTC. Its protein is CASSLHRGGAEQF. The CDR3 in its entirety is CASSLHRGGAEQFF. V usage is TRBV26 and J usage is TRBJ2-1, with a weak D call TRBD1 (8 bases). The CDR3 end falls 1 residue outside the read, so it is completed with the germline J gene. The germline V and J ends were trimmed by 3 bases and 6 bases, with 12 bases remaining between them. This CDR3 comprises 14 residues. Germline assignment: CDR1 KGHPV and CDR2 FQNQEV (reference sequence). Full variable domain (missing parts from reference TRBV26 and TRBJ2-1): NSKVIQTPRYLVKGQGQKAKMRCIPEKGHPVVFWYQQNKNNEFKFLINFQNQEVLQQIDMTEKRFSAECPSNSPCSLEIQSSEAGDSALYLCASSLHRGGAEQFFGPGTRLTVL.

Relative to its sample, this clone is medium-sized. Here the gene names and germline are mouse. With the read ending 1 residue before the CDR3 end, the germline J gene is used to fill in that end. The chain is built from TRBV19 and TRBJ2-1; TRBD1 matches 11 bases. Trimming at V came to 5 bases and at J to 9 bases, leaving 4 bases not matched to a gene. The CDR3 loop spans 13 amino acids. The germline V gene has CDR1 FNHDT and CDR2 SITEND (reference sequence). The CDR3 bases that were read are TGTGCCAGCAGCCGGGACAGGGGGGGTGAGCAGTTC. The encoded protein is CASSRDRGGEQF. The CDR3 in its entirety is CASSRDRGGEQFF.

Regarding this clone: Gene labels here are mouse ones. The read comes to an end 1 residue before the CDR3 does, leaving the germline J gene to fill in the end. V and J are TRBV3 and TRBJ2-7; TRBD2 matches at 11 bases. The CDR3 extends over 14 amino acids. V was pared by 3 bases and J by 4 bases, with 2 bases of the junction left unmatched. Germline V gives CDR1 SNHLY, CDR2 FYNGKV (reference sequence). The covered CDR3 bases are TGTGCCAGCAGCTTGGGACTGGGGGTTTATGAACAGTAC. It specifies CASSLGLGVYEQY. The entire CDR3 is CASSLGLGVYEQYF.

Worth noting for this clone: Genes and germline come from the mouse. The missing CDR3 end, 1 residue past where the read stops, is filled in from the germline J gene. V usage is TRBV4 and J usage is TRBJ2-5; D is tentatively TRBD1 or TRBD2 (6 bases each). V lost 8 bases to trimming and J lost 0 bases, with 9 bases between them. CDR1 and CDR2 from the germline V gene are LGHDT and YNNKQL (reference sequence). CDR3 size: 13 residues. The CDR3 protein is CASGGLNQDTQYF. The CDR3 DNA, read in part, is TGTGCCAGCGGGGGCCTTAACCAAGACACCCAGTAC.

About this clone: Gene and germline names: mouse. Read data end 1 residue before the CDR3 end; the end is taken from the germline J gene. This sequence joins TRBV2 and TRBJ2-1, with 10 bases aligning to TRBD2. Per the germline V gene, CDR1 is LGHNA and CDR2 is YSYQKL. J gave up 1 base and V 1 base, and 1 base lay outside the gene matches. CDR3 size: 16 residues. This chain's CDR3 is CASSQGGLGNYAEQFF. The CDR3 bases that were read are TGTGCCAGCAGCCAAGGGGGACTGGGGAACTATGCTGAGCAGTTC.

Note on this clone: The gene symbols are mouse symbols. The missing CDR3 end, 1 residue past where the read stops, is filled in from the germline J gene. This sequence joins TRBV26 and TRBJ2-3; D is ambiguous. Trimming stripped 6 bases from V and 0 bases from J, with 7 bases between. This CDR3 has 13 residues. CDR1 is KGHPV and CDR2 is FQNQEV in the germline V gene (reference sequence). CDR3 amino acids: CASSQPSAETLYF. The sequenced CDR3 bases are TGTGCCAGCAGCCAGCCTAGTGCAGAAACGCTGTAT.

On this clone: The listed genes are named as in mouse. The sequenced fragment ends 1 residue before the CDR3 boundary, so the rest is inferred from the germline J gene. This chain links TRBV13-2 with TRBJ1-6; a weak D match, TRBD1 (5 bases). TRBJ1-6 is an open reading frame, and its role is uncertain. Germline CDR1 and CDR2: NNHNN and SYGAGS (reference sequence). Trimming removed 7 bases at V and 3 bases at J, with 11 bases between. The CDR3 spans 14 residues. CDR3 amino acids: CASRDGVYNSPLYF. The sequenced CDR3 bases are TGTGCCAGCCGGGACGGGGTCTATAATTCGCCCCTCTAC.

This clone was recorded once. All gene names here are mouse names. CDR3 DNA, as far as it was read: TGTGCAAGCAGCTTAGAAGGCCACTATGAACAGTAC. As protein: CASSLEGHYEQY. In full, the CDR3 is CASSLEGHYEQYF. The chain links TRBV16 to TRBJ2-7; D unclear. From the germline J gene comes the end of the CDR3, since the read stops 1 residue before it. V shed 0 bases and J shed 3 bases, with 6 bases lying between them. Per germline, CDR1 SGHSA and CDR2 FRNQAP. The CDR3 has 13 residues.

This clone was counted between two and nine times. Gene names are the mouse ones. The read ends 1 residue shy of where the CDR3 ends; the end is completed using the germline J gene. The J gene is TRBJ1-1, the V gene TRBV26; D call uncertain. V was shortened by 2 bases and J by 4 bases, with 8 bases between the two germline ends. The CDR3 runs 13 residues. Germline lookup yields CDR1 KGHPV and CDR2 FQNQEV (reference sequence). CDR3 DNA (partial): TGTGCCAGCAGTCTGAGGGTGGGCACAGAAGTCTTC. This sequence encodes CASSLRVGTEVF. The whole CDR3 protein is CASSLRVGTEVFF.

This clone has just a few counts. Mouse germline and gene names are used. From the germline J gene comes the end of the CDR3, since the read stops 1 residue before it. J is TRBJ2-1 and V is TRBV15; 10 nucleotides align to TRBD1. This CDR3 is 15 amino acids long. The germline V gene encodes CDR1 SGHND and CDR2 FRSKSL. The J segment lost 3 bases and the V segment lost 7 bases, leaving 6 bases of the junction unmatched. The CDR3: CASTSTGGAYAEQFF. The DNA read from the CDR3 is TGTGCCAGCACCTCGACAGGGGGCGCCTATGCTGAGCAGTTC.

Comments on this clone: Mouse gene names apply. Read data end 1 residue before the CDR3 end; the end is taken from the germline J gene. This sequence joins TRBV26 and TRBJ2-3, with TRBD2 identical over 12 bases. CDR3 size: 16 residues. Germline V gene data show CDR1 as KGHPV and CDR2 as FQNQEV (reference sequence). After removal of 5 bases from V and 2 bases from J, the junction contained 5 bases not matched to a gene. CDR3 amino acids: CASSYDWGGDAETLYF. The sequenced CDR3 bases are TGTGCCAGCAGTTATGACTGGGGGGGCGATGCAGAAACGCTGTAT.

Of note for this clone: The germline and genes are mouse ones. Read sequence stops 1 residue before the CDR3 end, and the germline J gene provides the missing end. V and J are TRBV2 and TRBJ2-7; 8 nucleotides match TRBD2. Trimming at V came to 3 bases and at J to 5 bases, leaving 6 bases not matched to a gene. Per the germline V gene, CDR1 is LGHNA and CDR2 is YSYQKL. This CDR3 region has 14 residues. Incomplete CDR3 DNA: TGTGCCAGCAGCCAGAGGGGGGGCGCAGATGAACAGTAC. Amino acids: CASSQRGGADEQY. The CDR3 in full is CASSQRGGADEQYF.

Turning to this clone: The germline and genes are mouse ones. The read halts 1 residue ahead of the CDR3 end, with the missing end drawn from the germline J gene. The rearrangement joins TRBV23 to TRBJ1-1; the DNA was not used to check the table's D call, TRBD1. Looked up from germline, CDR1 is KGHTA and CDR2 is FQNQQP. The CDR3 runs to 13 residues. The CDR3 sequence is CSSSQRTDTEVFF. The sequenced CDR3 bases are TGCTCCAGCAGTCAAAGGACAGACACAGAAGTCTTC. Combining the CDR3 with reference TRBV23 and TRBJ1-1 gives the whole variable domain DAAVTQKPRYLIKMKGQEAEMKCIPEKGHTAVFWYQQKQSKELKFLIYFQNQQPLDQIDMVKERFSAVCPSSSLCSLGIRTCEAEDSALYLCSSSQRTDTEVFFGKGTRLTVV.

About this clone: The listed genes are named as in mouse. The read ends 1 residue early relative to the CDR3; the germline J gene fills the gap. The chain joins TRBV20 to TRBJ1-1, with D unclear. Germline V lookup: CDR1 GFQATS, CDR2 STVNSAI. V lost 2 bases, J lost 0 bases, and 7 bases lay in between. This CDR3 is 13 amino acids long. CDR3 residues: CGARSGANTEVFF. CDR3 DNA, as far as it was read: TGTGGTGCTAGGTCCGGTGCAAACACAGAAGTCTTC. Looking up the rest from reference TRBV20 and TRBJ1-1 gives the full variable domain: GALVYQYPRRTICKSGTSMRMECQAVGFQATSVAWYRQSPQKTFELIALSTVNSAIKYEQNFTQEKFPISHPNLSFSSMTVLNAYLEDRGLYLCGARSGANTEVFFGKGTRLTVV.

For this clone: Gene names denote mouse genes. The read halts 1 residue ahead of the CDR3 end, with the missing end drawn from the germline J gene. V usage is TRBV1 and J usage is TRBJ2-5, with TRBD1 identical over 11 bases. The CDR3 extends over 16 amino acids. The V gene end was trimmed by 2 bases and the J gene end by 5 bases; junction bases not matched to a gene: 6. The germline gives CDR1 NSQYPW, CDR2 LRSPGD (reference sequence). The sequenced CDR3 bases are TGCACCTGCAGTGCAAGGGACAGGGGGAGGAGAGACACCCAGTAC. It specifies CTCSARDRGRRDTQY. The whole CDR3 protein reads CTCSARDRGRRDTQYF.

Details on this clone: Gene names denote mouse genes. The sequence runs out 1 residue before the end of the CDR3; the remainder is reconstructed from the germline J gene. The chain is built from TRBV29 and TRBJ1-2, with 7 nucleotides matching TRBD1. The length of the CDR3 is 13 residues. Germline assignment: CDR1 MSHET and CDR2 SYDVDS. Unmatched junction bases numbered 3, after V lost 6 bases and J lost 2 bases. CDR3 DNA (partial): TGTGCTAGCAGCCCGGGACAGAACTCCGACTACACC. Encoded protein: CASSPGQNSDYT. The full CDR3 protein reads CASSPGQNSDYTF.

This clone qualifies as medium-sized. Mouse names are used for the genes. The read halts 1 residue ahead of the CDR3 end, with the missing end drawn from the germline J gene. V is TRBV26 and J is TRBJ2-1; D not resolved. From germline, CDR1 is KGHPV and CDR2 FQNQEV (reference sequence). V lost 1 base, J lost 6 bases, and 7 bases lay in between. This CDR3 has 13 residues. The CDR3 bases that were read are TGTGCCAGCAGTCTGTGGGGTTCTGCTGAGCAGTTC. Its translation: CASSLWGSAEQF. The full CDR3 sequence reads CASSLWGSAEQFF.

Comments on this clone: Germline and genes here are mouse. The CDR3 region is CASSLGVNQAPLF. CDR3 DNA, as far as it was read: TGTGCAAGCAGCTTGGGGGTCAACCAGGCTCCGCTT. This chain links TRBV16 with TRBJ1-5; weak D call: TRBD1 (5 bases). The CDR3 end falls 1 residue outside the read, so it is completed with the germline J gene. V was pared by 3 bases and J by 3 bases, with 6 bases between. This CDR3 is 13 amino acids long. CDR1 and CDR2 (germline): SGHSA, FRNQAP.

The count of this clone is one. Gene names refer to mouse genes. The CDR3 end is not reached by the read, which stops 1 residue before it; the germline J gene fills it in. The chain combines TRBV26 with TRBJ2-7, with TRBD1 identical over 8 bases. The trim removed 6 bases at V and 0 bases at J, leaving 4 bases unmatched. This CDR3 region has 14 residues. The germline V gene has CDR1 KGHPV and CDR2 FQNQEV (reference sequence). CDR3 bases read: TGTGCCAGCAGAAGACAGGGGAGCTCCTATGAACAGTAC. As protein: CASRRQGSSYEQY. In full, the CDR3 is CASRRQGSSYEQYF.

As for this clone: Germline and genes here are mouse. The read terminates 1 residue before the CDR3 end, so the remaining end is supplied by the germline J gene. V is TRBV12-2 and J is TRBJ2-5; TRBD1 matches 7 bases. Germline CDR1 and CDR2: SGHLS and HYDKME. V lost 4 bases, J lost 6 bases, and 6 bases stayed unmatched. This CDR3 is 13 amino acids long. CDR3 sequence: CASSPTGVDTQYF. The sequenced CDR3 bases are TGTGCCAGCTCCCCCACAGGGGTGGACACCCAGTAC.

On this clone: Mouse gene names apply. The observed sequence ends 1 residue before the CDR3 terminus, with the missing tail filled in from the germline J gene. V usage is TRBV26 and J usage is TRBJ2-7; 11 bases align to TRBD2. Germline CDR1 reads KGHPV; CDR2 reads FQNQEV (reference sequence). The length of the CDR3 is 16 residues. The J segment lost 0 bases and the V segment lost 3 bases, leaving 4 bases of the junction unmatched. CDR3 residues: CASSLTGGAPSYEQYF. Partial CDR3 DNA: TGTGCCAGCAGTCTCACTGGGGGGGCGCCCTCCTATGAACAGTAC.

Concerning this clone itself: Germline and genes: mouse. Read coverage stops 1 residue before the CDR3 terminus; the germline J gene supplies the remainder. The chain employs TRBV2 and TRBJ2-4; D unclear. Deletions cut 2 bases from V and 0 bases from J, with 3 bases between. The CDR3 is made up of 13 amino acids. Germline-derived CDR1 and CDR2 are LGHNA and YSYQKL. Partial CDR3 DNA: TGTGCCAGCAGCCAACTTAGTCAAAACACCTTGTAC. Protein: CASSQLSQNTLY. The whole CDR3 region reads CASSQLSQNTLYF. Filled out from reference TRBV2 and TRBJ2-4, the complete variable domain reads DPKIIQKPKYLVAVTGSEKILICEQYLGHNAMYWYRQSAKKPLEFMFSYSYQKLMDNQTASSRFQPQSSKKNHLDLQITALKPDDSATYFCASSQLSQNTLYFGAGTRLSVL.

As concerns this clone: The listed genes are named as in mouse. The read ends 1 residue shy of where the CDR3 ends; the end is completed using the germline J gene. V and J are TRBV26 and TRBJ2-1; no clear D gene. This CDR3 contains 13 residues. Germline V gene sequence: CDR1 KGHPV, CDR2 FQNQEV (reference sequence). V was trimmed by 1 base and J by 3 bases, leaving 4 bases between them. The covered CDR3 bases are TGTGCCAGCAGTCTGTACAGCTATGCTGAGCAGTTC. Amino acids: CASSLYSYAEQF. The complete CDR3 protein is CASSLYSYAEQFF. Full variable domain (rest looked up from reference TRBV26 and TRBJ2-1): NSKVIQTPRYLVKGQGQKAKMRCIPEKGHPVVFWYQQNKNNEFKFLINFQNQEVLQQIDMTEKRFSAECPSNSPCSLEIQSSEAGDSALYLCASSLYSYAEQFFGPGTRLTVL.

This clone was picked up a small number of times. Gene names and germline refer to mouse. The DNA ends 1 residue before the CDR3 does, and the rest of the CDR3 is filled in from the germline J gene. V is TRBV3 and J is TRBJ2-3; tentative D call: TRBD2 (6 bases). This CDR3 comprises 15 residues. The V gene's germline CDR1 is SNHLY and CDR2 FYNGKV (reference sequence). The V end lost 5 bases, the J end lost 1 base, and 13 bases lay between the germline ends. The CDR3 protein is CASSPTGKGAETLYF. CDR3 bases read: TGTGCCAGCAGCCCGACTGGTAAGGGTGCAGAAACGCTGTAT.

On this clone itself: The germline and genes are mouse ones. The sequence runs out 1 residue before the end of the CDR3; the remainder is reconstructed from the germline J gene. The chain recombines TRBV13-3 with TRBJ1-2, with 7 bases aligning to TRBD1. Germline assignment: CDR1 NNHDY and CDR2 SYVADS. With V trimmed by 2 bases and J by 4 bases, 2 bases remained unmatched. This CDR3 contains 13 residues. CDR3 DNA (partial): TGTGCCAGCAGTGACAGGGGGAGCTCCGACTACACC. The encoded protein is CASSDRGSSDYT. From start to end, the CDR3 is CASSDRGSSDYTF.

Notes on this clone: Gene names are the mouse ones. The read is 1 residue too short to cover the CDR3 end, so that end is filled in from the germline J gene. V usage is TRBV3 and J usage is TRBJ2-4; D possibly corresponds to TRBD2 (6 bases). The V end was cut by 2 bases, the J end by 0 bases, with 6 bases between. The CDR3 runs 14 residues. Germline-derived CDR1 and CDR2 are SNHLY and FYNGKV (reference sequence). The CDR3 bases that were read are TGTGCCAGCAGCTTACTGGGGAGTCAAAACACCTTGTAC. Translation: CASSLLGSQNTLY. From start to end, the CDR3 is CASSLLGSQNTLYF.

Comment on this clone: Gene names refer to mouse genes. Coverage ceases 1 residue before the CDR3 finishes, and the germline J gene fills in the end. The identical CDR3 is also encoded by other nucleotide sequences in the sample. This chain connects TRBV26 to TRBJ1-1; 11 bases align to TRBD1. The V gene's germline CDR1 is KGHPV and CDR2 FQNQEV (reference sequence). J gave up 5 bases and V 6 bases, and 5 bases lay outside the gene matches. The CDR3 loop spans 14 amino acids. Incomplete CDR3 DNA: TGTGCCAGCAGCCCCGGGACAGGGGGGACAGAAGTCTTC. Amino acids: CASSPGTGGTEVF. The complete CDR3 reads CASSPGTGGTEVFF.

This clone was seen a single time. Genes here carry mouse names. CDR3 DNA, as far as it was read: TGTGCCAGCAGTCTGAAGGGGTCGCAGTTC. It codes for CASSLKGSQF. The CDR3 reads in full as CASSLKGSQFF. This chain links TRBV26 with TRBJ2-1; D perhaps matches TRBD1 (5 bases). The read terminates 1 residue ahead of where the CDR3 ends, so the germline J gene completes it. There are 11 residues in the CDR3. Germline values: CDR1 KGHPV, CDR2 FQNQEV (reference sequence). Trimming pared 2 bases from V and 12 bases from J, leaving 8 bases between.

Notes on this clone: Germline and genes: mouse. Read sequence stops 1 residue before the CDR3 end, and the germline J gene provides the missing end. The chain links TRBV1 to TRBJ2-5; 8 nucleotides align to TRBD2. In germline, CDR1 is NSQYPW, CDR2 LRSPGD (reference sequence). Losses at the gene ends were 3 bases for V and 3 bases for J; bases not matched to a gene: 5. This CDR3 spans 15 amino acids. This CDR3 is CTCSAPGLGQDTQYF. The sequenced part of the CDR3 DNA is TGCACCTGCAGTGCTCCCGGACTGGGACAAGACACCCAGTAC.